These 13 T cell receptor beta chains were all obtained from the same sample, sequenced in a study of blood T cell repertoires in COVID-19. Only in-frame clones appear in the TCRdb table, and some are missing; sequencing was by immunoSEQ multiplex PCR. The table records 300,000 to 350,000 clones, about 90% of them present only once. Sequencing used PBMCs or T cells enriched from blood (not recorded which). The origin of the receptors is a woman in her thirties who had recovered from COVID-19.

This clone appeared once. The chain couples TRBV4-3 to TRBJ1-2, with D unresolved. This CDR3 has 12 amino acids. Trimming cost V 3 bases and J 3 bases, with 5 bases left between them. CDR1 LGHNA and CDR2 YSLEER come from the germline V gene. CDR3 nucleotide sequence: TGCGCCAGCAGCCAGCCGGACTATGGCTACACCTTC. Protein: CASSQPDYGYTF.

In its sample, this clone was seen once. Here the CDR3 reads CAISESGGRNEQFF. The CDR3 nucleotides read TGTGCCATCAGTGAGTCTGGGGGGAGGAATGAGCAGTTCTTC. The chain uses TRBV10-3 and TRBJ2-1; a weak D match, TRBD2 (6 bases). Germline lookup yields CDR1 ENHRY and CDR2 SYGVKD. V shed 0 bases and J shed 7 bases, with 10 bases lying between them. The CDR3 sequence is 14 residues long.

CDR3 sequence reads: CASSAGQHPFSGNTIYF. The CDR3 DNA is TGTGCCAGCAGCGCAGGACAGCATCCTTTCTCTGGAAACACCATATATTTT. V and J are TRBV9 and TRBJ1-3; tentative D call: TRBD1 (6 bases). Trimming shortened V by 3 bases and J by 0 bases, and 16 bases separated the two germline ends. Germline lookup yields CDR1 SGDLS and CDR2 YYNGEE. The CDR3 is 17 amino acids.

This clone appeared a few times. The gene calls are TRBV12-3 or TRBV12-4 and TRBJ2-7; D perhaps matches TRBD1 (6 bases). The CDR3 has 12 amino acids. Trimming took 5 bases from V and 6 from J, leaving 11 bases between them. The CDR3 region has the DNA TGTGCCAGCAGTCCACAGGGAAGCGAGCAGTACTTC. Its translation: CASSPQGSEQYF.

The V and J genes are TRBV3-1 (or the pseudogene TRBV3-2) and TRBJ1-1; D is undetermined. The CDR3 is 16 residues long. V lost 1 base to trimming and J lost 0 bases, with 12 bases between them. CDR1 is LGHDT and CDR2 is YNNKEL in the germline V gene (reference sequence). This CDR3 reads CASSQGGGNMNTEAFF. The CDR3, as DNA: TGTGCCAGCAGCCAAGGTGGCGGCAACATGAACACTGAAGCTTTCTTT.

The CDR3 nucleotides read TGTGCCAGCAGCGAGAGGCTGGGACAGATTGGAAACACCATATATTTT. Translating gives CASSERLGQIGNTIYF. The J gene is TRBJ1-3, the V gene TRBV9; TRBD1 agrees at 7 bases. The CDR3 sequence is 16 residues long. Germline V gene data show CDR1 as SGDLS and CDR2 as YYNGEE. The V segment lost 3 bases and the J segment 3 bases; nucleotides outside the gene matches: 9.

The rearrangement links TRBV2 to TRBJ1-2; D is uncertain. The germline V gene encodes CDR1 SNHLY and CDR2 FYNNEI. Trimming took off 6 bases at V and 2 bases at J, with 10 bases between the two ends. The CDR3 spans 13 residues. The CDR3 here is CASRMGRNYGYTF. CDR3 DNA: TGTGCCAGCAGGATGGGGAGAAACTATGGCTACACCTTC. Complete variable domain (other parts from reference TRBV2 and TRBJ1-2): EPEVTQTPSHQVTQMGQEVILRCVPISNHLYFYWYRQILGQKVEFLVSFYNNEISEKSEIFDDQFSVERPDGSNFTLKIRSTKLEDSAMYFCASRMGRNYGYTFGSGTRLTVV.

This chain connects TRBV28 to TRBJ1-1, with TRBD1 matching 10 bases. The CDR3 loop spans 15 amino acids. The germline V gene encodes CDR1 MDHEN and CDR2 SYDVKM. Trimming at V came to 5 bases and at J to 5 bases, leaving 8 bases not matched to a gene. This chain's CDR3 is CASSLRTGGATEAFF. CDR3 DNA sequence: TGTGCCAGCAGTCTTAGGACAGGGGGAGCTACTGAAGCTTTCTTT.

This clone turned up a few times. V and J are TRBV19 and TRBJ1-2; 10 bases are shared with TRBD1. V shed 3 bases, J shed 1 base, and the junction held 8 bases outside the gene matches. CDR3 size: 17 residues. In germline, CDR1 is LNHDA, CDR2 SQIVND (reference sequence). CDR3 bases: TGTGCCAGTAGTATGACAGGGGGCGATAAAAGTAACTATGGCTACACCTTC. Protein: CASSMTGGDKSNYGYTF.

The CDR3 spells CASQPLAGGGETQYF. The CDR3 DNA follows: TGTGCCAGTCAGCCCTTAGCGGGGGGGGGAGAGACCCAGTACTTC. The rearrangement links TRBV27 to TRBJ2-5; 11 nucleotides line up with TRBD2. Trimming cost V 9 bases and J 4 bases; bases outside gene matches: 10. This CDR3 contains 15 residues. In germline, CDR1 is MNHEY, CDR2 SMNVEV (reference sequence).

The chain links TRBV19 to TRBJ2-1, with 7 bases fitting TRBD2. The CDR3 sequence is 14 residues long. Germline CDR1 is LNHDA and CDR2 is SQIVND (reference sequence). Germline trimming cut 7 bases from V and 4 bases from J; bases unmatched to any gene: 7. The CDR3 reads CASTEAGLYNEQFF. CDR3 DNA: TGTGCCAGTACCGAAGCGGGGTTATACAATGAGCAGTTCTTC. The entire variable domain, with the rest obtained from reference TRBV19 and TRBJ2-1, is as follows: DGGITQSPKYLFRKEGQNVTLSCEQNLNHDAMYWYRQDPGQGLRLIYYSQIVNDFQKGDIAEGYSVSREKKESFPLTVTSAQKNPTAFYLCASTEAGLYNEQFFGPGTRLTVL.

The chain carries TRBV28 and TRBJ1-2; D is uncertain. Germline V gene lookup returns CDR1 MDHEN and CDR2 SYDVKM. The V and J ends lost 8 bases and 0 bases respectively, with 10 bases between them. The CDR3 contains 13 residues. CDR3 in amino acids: CASLHTSNYGYTF. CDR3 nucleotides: TGTGCCAGCTTACACACCTCTAACTATGGCTACACCTTC.

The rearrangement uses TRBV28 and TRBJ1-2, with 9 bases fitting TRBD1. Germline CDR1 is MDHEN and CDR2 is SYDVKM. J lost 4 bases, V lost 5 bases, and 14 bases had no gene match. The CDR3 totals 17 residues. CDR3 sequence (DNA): TGTGCCAGCAGTGCAAGGACAGGGGAATTCTTGAGCTATGGCTACACCTTC. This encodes CASSARTGEFLSYGYTF.